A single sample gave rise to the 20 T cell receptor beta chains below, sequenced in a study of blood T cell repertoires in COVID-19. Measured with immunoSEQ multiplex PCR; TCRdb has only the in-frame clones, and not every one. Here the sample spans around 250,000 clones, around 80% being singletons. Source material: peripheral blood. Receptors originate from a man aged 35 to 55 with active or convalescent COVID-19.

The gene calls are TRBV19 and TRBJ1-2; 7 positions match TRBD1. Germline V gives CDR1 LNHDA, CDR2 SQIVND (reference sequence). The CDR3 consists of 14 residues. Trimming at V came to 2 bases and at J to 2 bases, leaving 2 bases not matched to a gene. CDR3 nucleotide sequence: TGTGCCAGTAGTATACAGGGGGGAAACTATGGCTACACCTTC. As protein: CASSIQGGNYGYTF.

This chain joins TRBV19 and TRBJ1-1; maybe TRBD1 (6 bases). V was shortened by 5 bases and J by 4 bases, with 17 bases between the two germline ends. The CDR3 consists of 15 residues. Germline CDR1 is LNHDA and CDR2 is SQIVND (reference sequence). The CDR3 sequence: CASSFYRVGATEAFF. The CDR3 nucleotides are TGTGCCAGTAGTTTCTACAGGGTAGGTGCCACTGAAGCTTTCTTT.

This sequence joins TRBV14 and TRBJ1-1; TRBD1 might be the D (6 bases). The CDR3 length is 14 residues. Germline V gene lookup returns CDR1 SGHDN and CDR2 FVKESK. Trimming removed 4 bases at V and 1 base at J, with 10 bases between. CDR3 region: CASSLTRGNTEAFF. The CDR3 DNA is TGTGCCAGCAGCCTAACCAGGGGGAACACTGAAGCTTTCTTT.

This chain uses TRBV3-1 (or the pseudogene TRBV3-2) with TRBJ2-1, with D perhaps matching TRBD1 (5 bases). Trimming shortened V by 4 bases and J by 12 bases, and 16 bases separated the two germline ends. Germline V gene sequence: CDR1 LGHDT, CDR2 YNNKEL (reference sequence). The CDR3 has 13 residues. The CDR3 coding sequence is TGTGCCAGCAGCCTCGAAGGTGAGGACACGCAGTTCTTC. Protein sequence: CASSLEGEDTQFF.

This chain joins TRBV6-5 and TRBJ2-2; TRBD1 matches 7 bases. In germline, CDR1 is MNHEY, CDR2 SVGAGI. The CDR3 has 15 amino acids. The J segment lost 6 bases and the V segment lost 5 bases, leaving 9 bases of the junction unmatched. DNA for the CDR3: TGTGCCAGCAGTCCCGACAGGGTCGGGGCCGGGGAGCTGTTTTTT. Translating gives CASSPDRVGAGELFF.

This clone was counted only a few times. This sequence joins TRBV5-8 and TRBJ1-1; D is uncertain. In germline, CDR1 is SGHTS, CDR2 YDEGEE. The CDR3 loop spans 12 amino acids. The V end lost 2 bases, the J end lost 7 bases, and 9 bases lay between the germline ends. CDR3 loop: CASSFLRSEAFF. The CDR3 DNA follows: TGTGCCAGCAGCTTCCTCCGGAGTGAAGCTTTCTTT.

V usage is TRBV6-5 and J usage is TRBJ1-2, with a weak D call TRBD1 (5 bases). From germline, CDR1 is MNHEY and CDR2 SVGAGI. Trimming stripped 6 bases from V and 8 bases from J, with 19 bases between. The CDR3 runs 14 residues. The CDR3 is CASRSLNRMGGYTF. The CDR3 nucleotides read TGTGCCAGCAGATCTTTAAACAGGATGGGGGGCTACACCTTC.

As DNA, the CDR3 is TGTGCCAGCAGGGGGCATTACACCGGGGAGCTGTTTTTT. This gives the protein CASRGHYTGELFF. The chain links TRBV2 to TRBJ2-2; weak D call: TRBD1 (5 bases). This CDR3 region has 13 residues. Trimming pared 6 bases from V and 3 bases from J, leaving 8 bases between. CDR1 is SNHLY and CDR2 is FYNNEI in the germline V gene. The full variable domain, rest sourced from reference TRBV2 and TRBJ2-2, is EPEVTQTPSHQVTQMGQEVILRCVPISNHLYFYWYRQILGQKVEFLVSFYNNEISEKSEIFDDQFSVERPDGSNFTLKIRSTKLEDSAMYFCASRGHYTGELFFGEGSRLTVL.

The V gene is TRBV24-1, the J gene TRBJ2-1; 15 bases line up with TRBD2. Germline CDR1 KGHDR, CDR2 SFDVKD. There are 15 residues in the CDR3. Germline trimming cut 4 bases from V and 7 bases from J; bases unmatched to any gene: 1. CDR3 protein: CATSEGLAGGNEQFF. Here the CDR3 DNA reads TGTGCCACCAGTGAGGGACTAGCGGGAGGTAATGAGCAGTTCTTC.

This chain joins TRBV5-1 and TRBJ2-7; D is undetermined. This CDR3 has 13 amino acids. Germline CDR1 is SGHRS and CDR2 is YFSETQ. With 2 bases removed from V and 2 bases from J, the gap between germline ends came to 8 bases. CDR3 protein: CASSLAPTYEQYF. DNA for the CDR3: TGCGCCAGCAGCTTAGCACCAACCTACGAGCAGTACTTC. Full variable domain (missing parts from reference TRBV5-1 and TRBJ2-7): KAGVTQTPRYLIKTRGQQVTLSCSPISGHRSVSWYQQTPGQGLQFLFEYFSETQRNKGNFPGRFSGRQFSNSRSEMNVSTLELGDSALYLCASSLAPTYEQYFGPGTRLTVT.

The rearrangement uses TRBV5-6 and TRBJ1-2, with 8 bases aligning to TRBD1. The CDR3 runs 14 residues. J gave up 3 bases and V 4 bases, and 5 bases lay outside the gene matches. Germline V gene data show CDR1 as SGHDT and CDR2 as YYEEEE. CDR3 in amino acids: CASSLVGQDYGYTF. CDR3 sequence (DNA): TGTGCCAGCAGCCTAGTGGGACAGGACTATGGCTACACCTTC. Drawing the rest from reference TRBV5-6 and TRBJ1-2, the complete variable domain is DAGVTQSPTHLIKTRGQQVTLRCSPKSGHDTVSWYQQALGQGPQFIFQYYEEEERQRGNFPDRFSGHQFPNYSSELNVNALLLGDSALYLCASSLVGQDYGYTFGSGTRLTVV.

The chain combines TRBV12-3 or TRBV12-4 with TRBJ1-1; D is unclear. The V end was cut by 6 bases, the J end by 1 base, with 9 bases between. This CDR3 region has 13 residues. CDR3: CASRGGGNTEAFF. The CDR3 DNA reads TGTGCCAGCAGGGGAGGTGGGAACACTGAAGCTTTCTTT.

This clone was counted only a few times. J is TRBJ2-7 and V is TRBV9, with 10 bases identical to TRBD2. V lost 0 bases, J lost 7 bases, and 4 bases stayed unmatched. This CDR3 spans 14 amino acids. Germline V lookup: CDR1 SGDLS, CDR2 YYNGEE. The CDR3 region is CASSVVGLAAEQYF. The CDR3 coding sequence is TGTGCCAGCAGCGTAGTCGGACTAGCGGCTGAGCAGTACTTC.

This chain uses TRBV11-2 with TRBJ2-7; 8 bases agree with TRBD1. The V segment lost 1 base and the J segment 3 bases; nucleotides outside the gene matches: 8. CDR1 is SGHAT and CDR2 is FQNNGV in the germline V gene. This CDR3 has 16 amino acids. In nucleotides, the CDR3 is TGTGCCAGCAGCTTAGTTGGACAGGGCCGAAACTACGAGCAGTACTTC. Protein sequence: CASSLVGQGRNYEQYF.

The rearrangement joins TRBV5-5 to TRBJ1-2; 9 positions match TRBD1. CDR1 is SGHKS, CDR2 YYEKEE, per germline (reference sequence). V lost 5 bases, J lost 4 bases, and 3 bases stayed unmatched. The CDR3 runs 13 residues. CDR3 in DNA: TGTGCCAGCAGTTCGGACAGGGGCTATGGCTACACCTTC. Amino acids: CASSSDRGYGYTF.

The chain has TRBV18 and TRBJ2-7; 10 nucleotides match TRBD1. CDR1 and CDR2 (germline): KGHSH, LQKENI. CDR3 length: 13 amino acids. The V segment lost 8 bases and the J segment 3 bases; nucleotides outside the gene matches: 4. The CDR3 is CASTRDRGYEQYF. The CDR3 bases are TGTGCCAGCACCCGGGACAGGGGCTACGAGCAGTACTTC. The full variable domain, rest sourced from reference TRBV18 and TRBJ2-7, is NAGVMQNPRHLVRRRGQEARLRCSPMKGHSHVYWYRQLPEEGLKFMVYLQKENIIDESGMPKERFSAEFPKEGPSILRIQQVVRGDSAAYFCASTRDRGYEQYFGPGTRLTVT.

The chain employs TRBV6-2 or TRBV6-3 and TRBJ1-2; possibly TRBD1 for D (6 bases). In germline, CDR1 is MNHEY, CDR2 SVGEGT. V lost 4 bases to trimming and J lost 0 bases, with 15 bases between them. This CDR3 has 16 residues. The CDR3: CASSSLGGSTNYGYTF. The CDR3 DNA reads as TGTGCCAGCAGTTCCCTTGGGGGCAGCACTAACTATGGCTACACCTTC.

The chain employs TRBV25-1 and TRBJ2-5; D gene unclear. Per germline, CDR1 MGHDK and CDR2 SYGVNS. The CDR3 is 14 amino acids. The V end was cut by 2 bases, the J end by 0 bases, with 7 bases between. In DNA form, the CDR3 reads TGTGCCAGCAGTGAACCCGGGTACCAAGAGACCCAGTACTTC. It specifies CASSEPGYQETQYF. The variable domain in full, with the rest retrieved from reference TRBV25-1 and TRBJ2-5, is EADIYQTPRYLVIGTGKKITLECSQTMGHDKMYWYQQDPGMELHLIHYSYGVNSTEKGDLSSESTVSRIRTEHFPLTLESARPSHTSQYLCASSEPGYQETQYFGPGTRLLVL.

CDR3 sequence: CASSPSTGNSNQPQHF. Written as DNA, the CDR3 is TGTGCCAGCTCACCCTCGACAGGGAATAGCAATCAGCCCCAGCATTTT. The gene calls are TRBV18 and TRBJ1-5, with 7 bases matching TRBD1. This CDR3 is 16 amino acids long. Unmatched junction bases numbered 5, after V lost 3 bases and J lost 0 bases. The germline CDR1 and CDR2 sequences are KGHSH and LQKENI.

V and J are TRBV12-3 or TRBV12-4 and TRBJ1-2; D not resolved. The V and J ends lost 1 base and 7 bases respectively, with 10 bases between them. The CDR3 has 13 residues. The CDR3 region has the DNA TGTGCCAGCAGTTTAGGACCAGGTGGTGGCTACACCTTC. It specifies CASSLGPGGGYTF.